These 30 T cell receptor beta chains were sequenced from one sample in a study of cytomegalovirus exposure and HLA in healthy donors. Amplification used 60 Vbeta primers and 13 Jbeta primers. Using immunoSEQ multiplex PCR, the repertoire was profiled, and TCRdb retains in-frame clones only, with some absent. The sample holds nearly 110,000 clones, 65% to 85% seen once. Sequencing was done on a sample of PBMCs. These receptors came from a man aged 25 to 40 in good health and CMV-seronegative.

This clone was seen only once. V is TRBV5-8 and J is TRBJ2-1; 7 bases are a match to TRBD1. Germline CDR1 reads SGHTS; CDR2 reads YDEGEE. The V segment lost 1 base and the J segment 2 bases; nucleotides outside the gene matches: 3. This CDR3 is 15 amino acids long. This chain's CDR3 is CASSLTGVTYNEQFF. The CDR3 nucleotides read TGTGCCAGCAGCTTGACAGGGGTCACCTACAATGAGCAGTTCTTC. The variable domain in full, with the rest retrieved from reference TRBV5-8 and TRBJ2-1, is EAGVTQSPTHLIKTRGQQATLRCSPISGHTSVYWYQQALGLGLQFLLWYDEGEERNRGNFPPRFSGRQFPNYSSELNVNALELEDSALYLCASSLTGVTYNEQFFGPGTRLTVL.

The rearrangement joins TRBV7-9 to TRBJ2-5; a weak D match, TRBD1 (6 bases). Per germline, CDR1 SEHNR and CDR2 FQNEAQ (reference sequence). CDR3 length: 15 residues. V was pared by 7 bases and J by 5 bases, with 20 bases between. For the CDR3, the DNA is TGTGCCAGCATCGAAAGAACAGGGTCGGGGGAGACCCAGTACTTC. Encoded protein: CASIERTGSGETQYF.

J is TRBJ2-4 and V is TRBV7-8; 7 bases line up with TRBD1. Germline trimming cut 5 bases from V and 0 bases from J; bases unmatched to any gene: 4. From germline, CDR1 is SGHVS and CDR2 FQNEAQ. This CDR3 contains 15 residues. The CDR3 DNA sequence: TGTGCCAGCAGCGGGGGACAGAAAGCCAAAAACATTCAGTACTTC. Protein product: CASSGGQKAKNIQYF.

The V call is TRBV5-4, the J call TRBJ1-1; D may be TRBD1 (5 bases). The germline CDR1 and CDR2 sequences are SGHNT and YYREEE (reference sequence). The CDR3 totals 13 residues. The V gene lost 7 bases and the J gene lost 1 base, with 11 bases spanning the gap. This CDR3 is CASLGRENTEAFF. CDR3 nucleotide sequence: TGTGCCAGCCTGGGGCGGGAGAACACTGAAGCTTTCTTT. The whole variable domain, remainder taken from reference TRBV5-4 and TRBJ1-1, is ETGVTQSPTHLIKTRGQQVTLRCSSQSGHNTVSWYQQALGQGPQFIFQYYREEENGRGNFPPRFSGLQFPNYSSELNVNALELDDSALYLCASLGRENTEAFFGQGTRLTVV.

The chain recombines TRBV9 with TRBJ1-1; tentative D call: TRBD1 (5 bases). The CDR3 covers 15 residues. Trimming cost V 3 bases and J 0 bases, with 12 bases left between them. Germline values: CDR1 SGDLS, CDR2 YYNGEE. The CDR3, as DNA: TGTGCCAGCAGCGACACTCGACAGATGAACACTGAAGCTTTCTTT. It yields the protein CASSDTRQMNTEAFF.

The chain combines TRBV6-4 with TRBJ2-3, with TRBD2 matching over 9 bases. The CDR3 loop spans 16 amino acids. Germline trimming cut 2 bases from V and 6 bases from J; bases unmatched to any gene: 9. CDR1 is MRHNA and CDR2 is SNTAGT in the germline V gene. CDR3 loop: CASSDDSGSGMDTQYF. Here the CDR3 DNA reads TGTGCCAGCAGTGACGATAGCGGGAGTGGGATGGATACGCAGTATTTT.

The J gene is TRBJ2-3, the V gene TRBV7-3, with D maybe TRBD2 (6 bases). Deletions cut 8 bases from V and 1 base from J, with 13 bases between. Germline V gene sequence: CDR1 SGHTA, CDR2 FQGTGA. The CDR3 consists of 14 residues. DNA of the CDR3: TGTGCCAGCCGGGCTAGCGTTGGCACAGATACGCAGTATTTT. Its translation: CASRASVGTDTQYF.

The chain is built from TRBV2 and TRBJ2-1, with a tentative D call TRBD2 (5 bases). Germline V gene lookup returns CDR1 SNHLY and CDR2 FYNNEI. This CDR3 contains 14 residues. Trimming shortened V by 4 bases and J by 2 bases, and 9 bases separated the two germline ends. In DNA, the CDR3 is TGTGCCAGCAGTGTAGCGAGCGCCTACAATGAGCAGTTCTTC. Translation: CASSVASAYNEQFF.

The rearrangement links TRBV9 to TRBJ1-1; the D is unclear. Per the germline V gene, CDR1 is SGDLS and CDR2 is YYNGEE. V lost 4 bases and J lost 0, with 16 bases in between. The CDR3 is 16 residues long. CDR3 nucleotide sequence: TGTGCCAGCAGCCCGGAGGACGGCAGAATGAACACTGAAGCTTTCTTT. Protein: CASSPEDGRMNTEAFF.

The CDR3 coding sequence is TGTGCCAGTAGTGCCGGACTAGCGGGAGTCTACGAGCAGTACTTC. Protein: CASSAGLAGVYEQYF. The chain links TRBV19 to TRBJ2-7, with 13 bases identical to TRBD2. The CDR3 sequence is 15 residues long. V lost 5 bases and J lost 3; bases outside the gene matches: 4. Germline CDR1 reads LNHDA; CDR2 reads SQIVND (reference sequence).

This clone was counted only a few times. J is TRBJ2-1 and V is TRBV6-1, with 7 bases lining up with TRBD2. The CDR3 contains 14 residues. Trimming at V came to 4 bases and at J to 2 bases, leaving 2 bases not matched to a gene. Germline V gene data show CDR1 as MNHNS and CDR2 as SASEGT. In DNA form, the CDR3 reads TGTGCCAGCAGTGCGGGACTAACCTACAATGAGCAGTTCTTC. This translates into CASSAGLTYNEQFF.

This clone has a handful of counts. A read error may account for a junction end that differs from germline. The V call is TRBV7-9, the J call TRBJ2-1, with a possible D match to TRBD1 (6 bases). Per germline, CDR1 SEHNR and CDR2 FQNEAQ (reference sequence). CDR3 size: 13 residues. Written as DNA, the CDR3 is TGTTCCAGCCCCTGGGCAGGGGACAATGAGCAGTTCTTC. This encodes CSSPWAGDNEQFF.

This rearrangement joins TRBV9 to TRBJ2-2; 9 bases fit TRBD1. Germline CDR1 reads SGDLS; CDR2 reads YYNGEE. There are 16 residues in the CDR3. Trimming took 3 bases from V and 3 from J; bases not matched to a gene: 6. The CDR3 coding sequence is TGTGCCAGCAGCGAGAACAGGGGGCCGGACACCGGGGAGCTGTTTTTT. Translating gives CASSENRGPDTGELFF.

The chain links TRBV6-6 to TRBJ1-2, with D possibly matching TRBD1 (6 bases). Germline V gene lookup returns CDR1 MNHNY and CDR2 SVGAGI (reference sequence). The CDR3 runs 15 residues. V was clipped by 7 bases and J by 0 bases, with 15 bases between them. This chain's CDR3 is CASIPTEGANYGYTF. The CDR3 DNA follows: TGTGCCAGCATCCCCACCGAGGGGGCTAACTATGGCTACACCTTC.

V gene TRBV10-2 combines with J gene TRBJ2-1; TRBD1 is a possible D gene (5 bases). The CDR3 totals 13 residues. The V and J ends lost 6 bases and 7 bases respectively, with 13 bases between them. The germline gives CDR1 WSHSY, CDR2 SAAADI. CDR3 region: CASRLAGQNEQFF. CDR3 DNA: TGCGCCAGCAGGCTGGCAGGGCAAAATGAGCAGTTCTTC.

V is TRBV9 and J is TRBJ1-1; TRBD1 matches 8 bases. The germline gives CDR1 SGDLS, CDR2 YYNGEE. The V segment lost 0 bases and the J segment 7 bases; nucleotides outside the gene matches: 5. The CDR3 is 14 residues long. CDR3 amino acids: CASSVAGTGGEAFF. In DNA, the CDR3 is TGTGCCAGCAGCGTAGCCGGTACAGGGGGTGAAGCTTTCTTT.

The genes are TRBV2 and TRBJ2-3; 15 bases line up with TRBD2. This CDR3 comprises 15 residues. Germline trimming cut 11 bases from V and 6 bases from J; bases unmatched to any gene: 9. In germline, CDR1 is SNHLY, CDR2 FYNNEI. CDR3 DNA: TGTGCCGGATCTGGACTAGCGGGGGGGCAGGATACGCAGTATTTT. As protein: CAGSGLAGGQDTQYF.

DNA of the CDR3: TGTGCCAGCAGCCAATACAAGGGGGCCTCCTACAATGAGCAGTTCTTC. Its translation: CASSQYKGASYNEQFF. The gene calls are TRBV14 and TRBJ2-1, with 7 bases fitting TRBD1. The CDR3 runs 16 residues. Looked up from germline, CDR1 is SGHDN and CDR2 is FVKESK. The ends lost 2 bases at V and 0 bases at J; junction bases unmatched: 4.

The chain carries TRBV9 and TRBJ2-3; possible D gene TRBD2, 7 bases. Germline-derived CDR1 and CDR2 are SGDLS and YYNGEE. There are 15 residues in the CDR3. V shed 5 bases and J shed 6 bases, with 19 bases lying between them. In DNA, the CDR3 is TGTGCCAGCAGTGAGGGGGGAGGGACCTTGGATACGCAGTATTTT. This translates into CASSEGGGTLDTQYF. Full variable domain (rest looked up from reference TRBV9 and TRBJ2-3): DSGVTQTPKHLITATGQRVTLRCSPRSGDLSVYWYQQSLDQGLQFLIQYYNGEERAKGNILERFSAQQFPDLHSELNLSSLELGDSALYFCASSEGGGTLDTQYFGPGTRLTVL.

The chain employs TRBV28 and TRBJ1-4; D remains unclear. Germline-derived CDR1 and CDR2 are MDHEN and SYDVKM. V was clipped by 11 bases and J by 8 bases, with 9 bases between them. The CDR3 has 10 amino acids. In DNA form, the CDR3 reads TGTGCCTCAGGCCGGGAAAAACTGTTTTTT. This translates into CASGREKLFF.

The genes are TRBV5-6 and TRBJ2-7; D perhaps matches TRBD2 (6 bases). Trimming removed 4 bases from V and 7 bases from J, with 12 bases in between. The CDR3 runs 12 residues. CDR1 and CDR2 from the germline V gene are SGHDT and YYEEEE. The CDR3 loop reads CASSAGSDEQYF. DNA of the CDR3: TGTGCCAGCAGCGCGGGGTCGGATGAGCAGTACTTC. Based on the CDR3 plus reference TRBV5-6 and TRBJ2-7, the full variable domain is DAGVTQSPTHLIKTRGQQVTLRCSPKSGHDTVSWYQQALGQGPQFIFQYYEEEERQRGNFPDRFSGHQFPNYSSELNVNALLLGDSALYLCASSAGSDEQYFGPGTRLTVT.

In its sample, this clone was seen a few times. V gene TRBV6-1 combines with J gene TRBJ1-2, with D unresolved. CDR1 and CDR2 from the germline V gene are MNHNS and SASEGT. CDR3 length equals 11 residues. V was clipped by 4 bases and J by 5 bases, with 5 bases between them. CDR3 sequence: CASSVRYGYTF. CDR3 coding DNA: TGTGCCAGCAGTGTGAGGTATGGCTACACCTTC.

J is TRBJ2-1 and V is TRBV2, with D unresolved. Germline V gives CDR1 SNHLY, CDR2 FYNNEI. The CDR3 runs 11 residues. The V end lost 6 bases, the J end lost 12 bases, and 12 bases lay between the germline ends. The CDR3 loop reads CASSPEYGQFF. The CDR3 DNA reads as TGTGCCAGCAGCCCCGAATACGGGCAGTTCTTC.

This chain joins TRBV6-5 and TRBJ2-7; possible D gene TRBD2, 6 bases. The V gene lost 2 bases and the J gene lost 4 bases, with 12 bases spanning the gap. Germline V gives CDR1 MNHEY, CDR2 SVGAGI. This CDR3 comprises 14 residues. The CDR3 loop reads CASSYGRDGYEQYF. CDR3 nucleotide sequence: TGTGCCAGCAGTTACGGGCGGGACGGGTACGAGCAGTACTTC.

The chain recombines TRBV4-1 with TRBJ1-4; D not resolved. Germline CDR1 is MGHRA and CDR2 is YSYEKL. The CDR3 runs to 14 residues. V lost 3 bases and J lost 10, with 15 bases in between. CDR3 in amino acids: CASSHSGNRTKLFF. CDR3 coding DNA: TGCGCCAGCAGCCATTCCGGGAACCGGACAAAACTGTTTTTT.

This chain links TRBV30 with TRBJ1-5, with a possible D match to TRBD1 (6 bases). The CDR3 consists of 14 residues. Looked up from germline, CDR1 is GTSNPN and CDR2 is SVGIG (reference sequence). V was trimmed by 0 bases and J by 3 bases, leaving 9 bases between them. CDR3 sequence reads: CAWSVGQFNQPQHF. The CDR3 nucleotides are TGTGCCTGGAGTGTAGGACAGTTCAATCAGCCCCAGCATTTT.

This chain links TRBV2 with TRBJ1-1; a possible D gene is TRBD1 (5 bases). Germline assignment: CDR1 SNHLY and CDR2 FYNNEI. The CDR3 has 18 residues. The V end lost 7 bases, the J end lost 1 base, and 25 bases lay between the germline ends. Here the CDR3 reads CASIHREGGDYKNTEAFF. CDR3 coding DNA: TGTGCCAGCATTCACCGGGAGGGAGGGGATTACAAGAACACTGAAGCTTTCTTT.

The chain has TRBV2 and TRBJ1-1, with TRBD1 as a possible D gene (5 bases). The CDR3 contains 16 residues. Deletions cut 6 bases from V and 7 bases from J, with 24 bases between. Looked up from germline, CDR1 is SNHLY and CDR2 is FYNNEI. The CDR3 DNA reads as TGTGCCAGCAGCCCACCGATTAGGGGTGTAAAGGGTGAAGCTTTCTTT. It is translated as CASSPPIRGVKGEAFF.

The chain combines TRBV18 with TRBJ1-5, with 7 positions matching TRBD1. This CDR3 has 16 amino acids. The germline CDR1 and CDR2 sequences are KGHSH and LQKENI. The V and J ends lost 3 bases and 0 bases, in that order; junction bases with no gene match: 5. This CDR3 reads CASSPGQPDSNQPQHF. CDR3 sequence (DNA): TGTGCCAGCTCACCGGGACAGCCTGATAGCAATCAGCCCCAGCATTTT.

The CDR3 DNA sequence: TGTGCCAGCAAGGGACTAGTAGGTAGAACCGGGGAGCTGTTTTTT. It is translated as CASKGLVGRTGELFF. V usage is TRBV2 and J usage is TRBJ2-2; 8 bases map to TRBD2. The germline V gene encodes CDR1 SNHLY and CDR2 FYNNEI. V shed 7 bases and J 5 bases; nucleotides not matched to a gene: 9. CDR3 length: 15 residues.